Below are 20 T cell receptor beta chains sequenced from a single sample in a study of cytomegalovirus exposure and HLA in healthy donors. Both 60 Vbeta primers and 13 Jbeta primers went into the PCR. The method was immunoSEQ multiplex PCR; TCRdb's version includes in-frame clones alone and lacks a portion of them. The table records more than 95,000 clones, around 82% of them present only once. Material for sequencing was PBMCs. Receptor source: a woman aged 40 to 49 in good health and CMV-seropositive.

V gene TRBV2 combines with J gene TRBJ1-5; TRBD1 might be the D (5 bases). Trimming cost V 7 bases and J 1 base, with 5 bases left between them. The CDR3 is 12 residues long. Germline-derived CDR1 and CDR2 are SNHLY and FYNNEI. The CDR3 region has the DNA TGTGCCAGCACAGGGAGCAATCAGCCCCAGCATTTT. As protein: CASTGSNQPQHF.

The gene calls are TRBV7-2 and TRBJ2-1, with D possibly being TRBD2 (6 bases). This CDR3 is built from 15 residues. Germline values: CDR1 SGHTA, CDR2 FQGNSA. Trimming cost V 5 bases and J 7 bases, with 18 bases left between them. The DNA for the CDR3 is TGTGCCAGCAGCGCGACTAGGGCTGAAGTGAATGAGCAGTTCTTC. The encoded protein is CASSATRAEVNEQFF.

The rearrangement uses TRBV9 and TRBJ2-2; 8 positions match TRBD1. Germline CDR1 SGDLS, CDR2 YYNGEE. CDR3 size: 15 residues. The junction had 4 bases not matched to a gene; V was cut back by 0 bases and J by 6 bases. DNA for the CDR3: TGTGCCAGCAGCGTAGGTGGGACAGGAGCCGGGGAGCTGTTTTTT. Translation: CASSVGGTGAGELFF.

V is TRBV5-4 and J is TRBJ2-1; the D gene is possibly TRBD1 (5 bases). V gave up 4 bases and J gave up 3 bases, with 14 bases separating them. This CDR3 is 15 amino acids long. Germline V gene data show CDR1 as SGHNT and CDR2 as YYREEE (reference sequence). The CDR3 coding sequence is TGTGCCAGCAGCCGTTCCAGGGTAGTCTACAATGAGCAGTTCTTC. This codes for CASSRSRVVYNEQFF.

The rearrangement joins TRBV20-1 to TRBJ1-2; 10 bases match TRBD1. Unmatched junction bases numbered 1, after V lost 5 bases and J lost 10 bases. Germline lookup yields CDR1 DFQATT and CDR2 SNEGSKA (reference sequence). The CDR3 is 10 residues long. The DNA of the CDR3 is TGCAGTGCTGGACAGGGGGACTACACCTTC. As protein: CSAGQGDYTF.

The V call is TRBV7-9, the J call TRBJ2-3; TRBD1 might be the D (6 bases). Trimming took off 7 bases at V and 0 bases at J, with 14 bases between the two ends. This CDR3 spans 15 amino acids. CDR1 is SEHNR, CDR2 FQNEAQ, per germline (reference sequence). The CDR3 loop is CASTLGDKSTDTQYF. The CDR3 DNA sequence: TGTGCCAGCACCCTGGGGGACAAGAGCACAGATACGCAGTATTTT.

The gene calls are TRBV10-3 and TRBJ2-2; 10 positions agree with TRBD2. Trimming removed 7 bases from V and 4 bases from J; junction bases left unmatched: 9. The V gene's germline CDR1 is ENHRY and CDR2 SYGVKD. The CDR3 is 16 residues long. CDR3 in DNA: TGTGCCATCACGGCCAGCGGGAGGGCTCTCACCGGGGAGCTGTTTTTT. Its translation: CAITASGRALTGELFF.

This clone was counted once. CDR3 DNA: TGTGCCAGCAGCTTAGGAAGTACAGTCACCTATGGCTACACCTTC. Protein product: CASSLGSTVTYGYTF. The chain couples TRBV11-2 to TRBJ1-2; D uncertain. The CDR3 spans 15 residues. Germline V CDR1 and CDR2: SGHAT, FQNNGV. V gave up 1 base and J gave up 4 bases, with 13 bases separating them.

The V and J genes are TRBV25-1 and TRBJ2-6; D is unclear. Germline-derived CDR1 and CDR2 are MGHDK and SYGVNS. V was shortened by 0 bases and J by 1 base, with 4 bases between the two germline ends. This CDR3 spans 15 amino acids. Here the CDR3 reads CASSEYKSGANVLTF. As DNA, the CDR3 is TGTGCCAGCAGTGAATACAAATCTGGGGCCAACGTCCTGACTTTC.

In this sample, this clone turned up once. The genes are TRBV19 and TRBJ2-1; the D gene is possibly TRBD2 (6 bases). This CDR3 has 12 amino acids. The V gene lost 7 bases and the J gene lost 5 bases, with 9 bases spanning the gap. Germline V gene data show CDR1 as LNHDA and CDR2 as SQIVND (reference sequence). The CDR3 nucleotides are TGTGCCAGTACTGGGAGGAACAATGAGCAGTTCTTC. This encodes CASTGRNNEQFF.

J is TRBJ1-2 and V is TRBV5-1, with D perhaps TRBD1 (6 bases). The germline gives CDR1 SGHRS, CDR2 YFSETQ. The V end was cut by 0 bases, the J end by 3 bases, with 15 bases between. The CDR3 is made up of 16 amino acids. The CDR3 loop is CASSLALLRQDYGYTF. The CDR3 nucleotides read TGCGCCAGCAGCTTGGCCTTATTGAGACAGGACTATGGCTACACCTTC.

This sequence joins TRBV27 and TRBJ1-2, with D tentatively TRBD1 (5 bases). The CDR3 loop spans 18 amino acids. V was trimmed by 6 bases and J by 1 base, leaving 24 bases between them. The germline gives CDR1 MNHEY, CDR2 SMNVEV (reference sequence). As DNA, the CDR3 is TGTGCCAGCAGGTCCATACGTGGGGGGACTCAAAATAACTATGGCTACACCTTC. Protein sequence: CASRSIRGGTQNNYGYTF.

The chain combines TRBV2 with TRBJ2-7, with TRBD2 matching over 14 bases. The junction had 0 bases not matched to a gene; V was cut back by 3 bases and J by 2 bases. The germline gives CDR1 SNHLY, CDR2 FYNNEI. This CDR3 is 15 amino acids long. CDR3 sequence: CASSETSGRAYEQYF. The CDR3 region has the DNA TGTGCCAGCAGTGAGACTAGCGGGAGGGCCTACGAGCAGTACTTC.

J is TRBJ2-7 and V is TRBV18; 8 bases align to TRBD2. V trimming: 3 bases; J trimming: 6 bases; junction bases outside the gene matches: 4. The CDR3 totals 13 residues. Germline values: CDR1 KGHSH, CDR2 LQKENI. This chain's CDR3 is CASSPGSGGEQYF. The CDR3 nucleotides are TGTGCCAGCTCACCTGGCAGCGGGGGCGAGCAGTACTTC.

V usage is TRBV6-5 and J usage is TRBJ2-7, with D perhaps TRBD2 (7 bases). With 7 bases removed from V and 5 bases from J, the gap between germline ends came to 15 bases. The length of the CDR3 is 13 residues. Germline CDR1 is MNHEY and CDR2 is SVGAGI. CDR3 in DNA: TGTGCCAGCACCCCACCGGGGGGCCACGAGCAGTACTTC. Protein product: CASTPPGGHEQYF.

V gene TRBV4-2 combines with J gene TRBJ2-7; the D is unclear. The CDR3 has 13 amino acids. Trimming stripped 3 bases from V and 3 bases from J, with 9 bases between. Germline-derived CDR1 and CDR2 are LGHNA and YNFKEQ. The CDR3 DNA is TGTGCCAGCAGCCACAATAGATTCTACGAGCAGTACTTC. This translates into CASSHNRFYEQYF.

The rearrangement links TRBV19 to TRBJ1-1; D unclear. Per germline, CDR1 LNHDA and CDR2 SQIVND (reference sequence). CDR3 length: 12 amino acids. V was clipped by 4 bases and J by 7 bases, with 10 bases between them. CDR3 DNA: TGTGCCAGTAGTACCCTAAAGTATGAAGCTTTCTTT. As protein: CASSTLKYEAFF.

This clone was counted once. The CDR3 reads CAWQQGTNQPQHF. CDR3 nucleotide sequence: TGTGCCTGGCAACAGGGAACTAATCAGCCCCAGCATTTT. The chain employs TRBV30 and TRBJ1-5; possible D gene TRBD1, 6 bases. V was clipped by 5 bases and J by 4 bases, with 12 bases between them. Germline loops: CDR1 GTSNPN, CDR2 SVGIG (reference sequence). This CDR3 spans 13 amino acids.

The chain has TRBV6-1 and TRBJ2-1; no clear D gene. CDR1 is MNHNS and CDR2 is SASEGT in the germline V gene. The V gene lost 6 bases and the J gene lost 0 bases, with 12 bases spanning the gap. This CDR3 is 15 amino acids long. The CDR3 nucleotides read TGTGCCAGCAGGATGGGCGTGAGCTCCTACAATGAGCAGTTCTTC. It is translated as CASRMGVSSYNEQFF.

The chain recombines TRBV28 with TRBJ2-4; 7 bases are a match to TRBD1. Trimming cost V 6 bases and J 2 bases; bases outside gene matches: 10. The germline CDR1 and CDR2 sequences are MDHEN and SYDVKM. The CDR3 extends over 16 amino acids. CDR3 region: CASSSRQGATKNIQYF. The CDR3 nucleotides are TGTGCCAGCAGCTCCAGACAGGGAGCGACCAAAAACATTCAGTACTTC.